The present entry profiles one T cell receptor beta chain with its context. The entry originates in a study of blood T cell repertoires in COVID-19. Looking at the study overall: Both acute and convalescent COVID-19 samples were obtained from the United States, Italy and Spain. PBMCs, B-cell-depleted T cells, or T cells provided the cDNA or gDNA that made up the material.

Original data processing: The authors estimated nucleated cell counts from reference gene primer amplification. Clones were sequenced by immunoSEQ multiplex PCR, and TCRdb holds only the in-frame ones, with some missing. V and J calls and clone size come straight from that table; D and trimming were deduced from the DNA. The sample lists 55,000 to 70,000 clones; 60% to 85% were seen once. Sequenced material: peripheral blood. The receptor's source is a human donor in a cohort sampled during active COVID-19.

The CDR3 DNA is TGTGCCAGCAGCCAGGACAGGACCAAGAAGACCCAGTACTTC. This translates into CASSQDRTKKTQYF. This sequence joins TRBV3-1 (or the pseudogene TRBV3-2) and TRBJ2-5; TRBD1 matches at 7 bases. The CDR3 runs 14 residues. V was pared by 3 bases and J by 6 bases, with 7 bases of the junction left unmatched. The V gene's germline CDR1 is LGHDT and CDR2 YNNKEL (reference sequence).